Below, 16 T cell receptor beta chains from the same sample are listed, as sequenced in a study of post-analysis software for immune sequencing data. Study-level findings and limits: Roughly 5 TRBV segments, including TRBV5-6, TRBV5-1 and TRBV20-1, were more frequent in patients than controls.

Built from TCR beta cDNA, the libraries had unique molecular identifiers in them. TCRdb itself ran the PCR reads through MiXCR, one entry per CDR3 protein. The sample yields approximately 350,000 distinct CDR3 sequences, less than 35% seen once. These receptors have no identified antigens. Sample: blood. The receptors were sampled from a girl under 18 with multiple sclerosis.

There are a few counts of this clonotype. The chain recombines TRBV6-6 with TRBJ2-1, with D possibly being TRBD1 (6 bases). V was pared by 11 bases and J by 9 bases, with 14 bases between. CDR1 and CDR2 from the germline V gene are MNHNY and SVGAGI (reference sequence). CDR3 length equals 11 residues. CDR3 nucleotide sequence: TGTGCCGGGGGCGGATTTTCTGAGCAGTTCTTC. It encodes CAGGGFSEQFF.

This chain links TRBV12-3 or TRBV12-4 with TRBJ2-7; TRBD1 aligns across 9 bases. The CDR3 runs 16 residues. After removal of 4 bases from V and 5 bases from J, the junction contained 12 bases not matched to a gene. CDR3 bases: TGTGCCAGCAGTTCCCCCCGGACAGGGGTAACCCACGAGCAGTACTTC. It encodes CASSSPRTGVTHEQYF.

The V gene is TRBV15, the J gene TRBJ2-7; 11 bases line up with TRBD2. Trimming took 5 bases from V and 2 from J; bases not matched to a gene: 8. The germline gives CDR1 LNHNV, CDR2 YYDKDF (reference sequence). CDR3 size: 16 residues. Here the CDR3 reads CATSPQGSGGAYEQYF. The CDR3 nucleotides read TGTGCCACCAGCCCCCAAGGTAGCGGGGGGGCCTACGAGCAGTACTTC.

This clonotype appeared a few times. The chain combines TRBV20-1 with TRBJ1-6; unclear D gene. Trimming left V 2 bases short and J 10 bases short, with 15 bases between. CDR1 is DFQATT, CDR2 SNEGSKA, per germline (reference sequence). This CDR3 is 14 amino acids long. The CDR3 sequence is CSARFRLSRSPLHF. The DNA for the CDR3 is TGCAGTGCTAGATTTAGGCTTTCCCGGTCACCCCTCCACTTT.

This clonotype appeared many times. The CDR3 DNA reads as TGTGCCAGCAGCCTTCTCGGGGACCTAGCGACGCAGTATTTT. It specifies CASSLLGDLATQYF. The V call is TRBV9, the J call TRBJ2-3; the D gene is possibly TRBD2 (6 bases). The CDR3 consists of 14 residues. Germline CDR1 and CDR2: SGDLS and YYNGEE. V lost 4 bases and J lost 9, with 18 bases in between.

The chain is built from TRBV7-2 and TRBJ2-5; D is perhaps TRBD1 (6 bases). Germline loops: CDR1 SGHTA, CDR2 FQGNSA. Trimming shortened V by 7 bases and J by 5 bases, and 11 bases separated the two germline ends. The CDR3 has 12 residues. Here the CDR3 DNA reads TGTGCCAGCACCAAGAGGGGGGAGACCCAGTACTTC. It specifies CASTKRGETQYF.

The CDR3 bases are TGTGCCAGCAGTCTTACTCCCGGGACCAATCGTATGGGCTACACCTTC. It codes for CASSLTPGTNRMGYTF. The V gene is TRBV6-1, the J gene TRBJ1-2; D perhaps matches TRBD1 (5 bases). Germline CDR1 reads MNHNS; CDR2 reads SASEGT. This CDR3 contains 16 residues. The V end lost 5 bases, the J end lost 8 bases, and 24 bases lay between the germline ends.

The V gene is TRBV6-1, the J gene TRBJ2-1, with 11 bases that match TRBD2. Germline CDR1 is MNHNS and CDR2 is SASEGT. The V and J ends lost 6 bases and 0 bases, in that order; junction bases with no gene match: 16. The CDR3 is made up of 20 amino acids. The CDR3 loop reads CASSHLPGLAETSSYNEQFF. The CDR3, as DNA: TGTGCCAGCAGCCATCTTCCGGGACTAGCGGAGACGAGCTCCTACAATGAGCAGTTCTTC.

This clonotype occurred a few times. The rearrangement uses TRBV20-1 and TRBJ2-7, with 7 nucleotides matching TRBD1. J was trimmed by 0 bases and V by 1 base; bases with no gene match: 3. CDR1 and CDR2 (germline): DFQATT, SNEGSKA (reference sequence). This CDR3 has 14 residues. Here the CDR3 reads CSARGTGFSYEQYF. The CDR3 nucleotides read TGCAGTGCTAGAGGGACAGGATTCTCCTACGAGCAGTACTTC.

This clonotype was seen a handful of times. Germline is not matched at one junction end, which may reflect a read error. The chain uses TRBV7-2 and TRBJ1-5; no firm D call. Germline CDR1 is SGHTA and CDR2 is FQGNSA. CDR3 length equals 13 residues. In DNA, the CDR3 is TGTGCCGGCAGCTTAGAGCTTTCCCAGCCCCAGCATTTT. Translating gives CAGSLELSQPQHF.

This clonotype was counted once. This clone may be a read error of a much larger clone one base away. This rearrangement joins TRBV6-2 or TRBV6-3 to TRBJ1-1, with TRBD1 matching 10 bases. The CDR3 is 17 residues long. V trimming: 0 bases; J trimming: 6 bases; junction bases outside the gene matches: 10. Germline CDR1 and CDR2: MNHEY and SVGEGT. The CDR3 sequence is CASSYSRDRGLNAEAFF. The CDR3 DNA is TGTGCCAGCAGTTACTCCCGGGACAGGGGTCTCAACGCTGAAGCTTTCTTT.

This rearrangement joins TRBV20-1 to TRBJ1-1; TRBD1 agrees at 7 bases. V dropped 6 bases and J dropped 0; count of bases not matched to a gene: 7. Germline V gene lookup returns CDR1 DFQATT and CDR2 SNEGSKA (reference sequence). This CDR3 comprises 14 residues. The CDR3 DNA follows: TGCAGTGCCGTCCCAGACAGGGTGAACACTGAAGCTTTCTTT. Its translation is CSAVPDRVNTEAFF.

V and J are TRBV27 and TRBJ2-1, with TRBD2 matching 8 bases. The J call is in doubt because the DNA end fits TRBJ2-7 better. The CDR3 loop spans 14 amino acids. Germline CDR1 reads MNHEY; CDR2 reads SMNVEV (reference sequence). The CDR3 region has the DNA TGTGCCAGCAGTCCCGGGGGGGATTACAATGAGCAGTACTTC. Its translation is CASSPGGDYNEQYF.

This clonotype was found a few times. The genes are TRBV7-9 and TRBJ2-6; 7 nucleotides match TRBD1. This CDR3 has 16 amino acids. The germline CDR1 and CDR2 sequences are SEHNR and FQNEAQ (reference sequence). The ends lost 5 bases at V and 0 bases at J; junction bases unmatched: 4. The CDR3 spells CASSADRYSGANVLTF. The CDR3 DNA reads TGTGCCAGCAGCGCGGACAGGTACTCTGGGGCCAACGTCCTGACTTTC.

The chain combines TRBV7-9 with TRBJ2-7, with D perhaps matching TRBD2 (7 bases). The ends were cut back, 4 bases at V and 6 bases at J, with 16 bases in the middle. The CDR3 spans 14 residues. CDR1 and CDR2 (germline): SEHNR, FQNEAQ (reference sequence). The CDR3 region has the DNA TGTGCCAGCAGCTCTATGGGGGGGGGCATCGAGCAGTACTTC. Translated: CASSSMGGGIEQYF.

This chain connects TRBV28 to TRBJ2-7; D remains unclear. Deletions cut 5 bases from V and 4 bases from J, with 12 bases between. Germline V CDR1 and CDR2: MDHEN, SYDVKM. This CDR3 is built from 13 residues. The DNA for the CDR3 is TGTGCCAGCAGTCAACCCGTCCCTTACGAGCAGTACTTC. Its protein is CASSQPVPYEQYF.